This entry lists 24 T cell receptor beta chains sequenced from one sample in a study of T-cell reconstitution after alpha-beta-depleted transplantation in children. Unique molecular identifiers were built into the TCRbeta library. Each CDR3 protein gets one entry after TCRdb re-called the PCR reads with MiXCR. This table holds 250,000 to 300,000 distinct CDR3 sequences, roughly 10% found once. The sample here was peripheral blood, taken 180 days after TCRalphabeta/CD19-depleted stem cell transplant. These receptors all come from a male patient aged 2 to 10 who had a stem cell transplant for chronic granulomatous disease, so the T cells may come from the graft donor.

This clonotype came up many times. The chain is built from TRBV20-1 and TRBJ2-1; 12 bases are shared with TRBD2. J was trimmed by 8 bases and V by 2 bases; bases with no gene match: 19. This CDR3 is built from 19 residues. Germline CDR1 is DFQATT and CDR2 is SNEGSKA (reference sequence). The CDR3 DNA reads TGCAGTGCTAGAATAGCTAGCGGGAGGGCCCCCCATCCCAATTATGAGCAGTTCTTC. Translated: CSARIASGRAPHPNYEQFF.

The table lists this clonotype with many counts. The CDR3 coding sequence is TGTGCCAGCAGCCAGCGACTAGCAATCACCGGGGAGCTGTTTTTT. It encodes CASSQRLAITGELFF. V usage is TRBV3-1 and J usage is TRBJ2-2, with 7 bases that match TRBD2. This CDR3 contains 15 residues. Germline V CDR1 and CDR2: LGHDT, YNNKEL (reference sequence). The junction had 5 bases not matched to a gene; V was cut back by 3 bases and J by 4 bases.

This clonotype was counted many times. The V and J genes are TRBV20-1 and TRBJ2-3, with D unresolved. Trimming removed 0 bases at V and 2 bases at J, with 15 bases between. This CDR3 is built from 16 residues. Germline V gene sequence: CDR1 DFQATT, CDR2 SNEGSKA (reference sequence). The CDR3 DNA reads TGCAGTGCTAGAGACCCTCTGGTATTGTTCACAGATACGCAGTATTTT. It specifies CSARDPLVLFTDTQYF.

To note about this clonotype: Sequence at one end of the junction differs from germline and may be a read error. The rearrangement uses TRBV7-8 and TRBJ2-7; tentative D call: TRBD2 (5 bases). CDR3 length: 15 amino acids. Germline V gene data show CDR1 as SGHVS and CDR2 as FQNEAQ. The CDR3 region has the DNA TGTACCAGCAGCTTGGTTGCGGGCCCTTACCACGAGCAGTACTTC. Its protein is CTSSLVAGPYHEQYF.

This clonotype was counted many times. This chain uses TRBV5-1 with TRBJ1-3; no clear D gene. CDR1 and CDR2 from the germline V gene are SGHRS and YFSETQ. V dropped 1 base and J dropped 1 base, with 12 bases sitting between them. The CDR3 covers 16 residues. CDR3 DNA: TGCGCCAGCAGCTTGTTGAGTCGGGAATCTGGAAACACCATATATTTT. Its translation: CASSLLSRESGNTIYF.

This clonotype has ten or more counts. The chain recombines TRBV20-1 with TRBJ1-6; D is ambiguous. CDR1 and CDR2 from the germline V gene are DFQATT and SNEGSKA (reference sequence). V was shortened by 4 bases and J by 7 bases, with 11 bases between the two germline ends. This CDR3 is built from 13 residues. The DNA of the CDR3 is TGCAGTGCTATTCGCCAAGTGAATTCACCCCTCCACTTT. It translates to CSAIRQVNSPLHF.

This clonotype was seen at least ten times. The chain combines TRBV10-3 with TRBJ1-1; 7 bases agree with TRBD1. Germline V CDR1 and CDR2: ENHRY, SYGVKD. V lost 7 bases and J lost 6; bases outside the gene matches: 5. CDR3 size: 12 residues. The DNA for the CDR3 is TGTGCCATCACAGGGGGTAGCTCTGAAGCTTTCTTT. Amino acids: CAITGGSSEAFF.

This clonotype was picked up many times. The chain has TRBV4-3 and TRBJ2-1, with 9 bases aligning to TRBD2. The CDR3 is 19 residues long. The germline V gene has CDR1 LGHNA and CDR2 YSLEER. V lost 0 bases and J lost 2; bases outside the gene matches: 11. The CDR3 is CASSQDWRRIAGAYNEQFF. DNA for the CDR3: TGCGCCAGCAGCCAAGATTGGAGGCGGATAGCGGGGGCCTACAATGAGCAGTTCTTC.

This clonotype was seen ten or more times. This chain joins TRBV5-1 and TRBJ2-7, with D perhaps matching TRBD1 or TRBD2 (5 bases each). The CDR3 extends over 15 amino acids. V was trimmed by 1 base and J by 3 bases, leaving 14 bases between them. The germline V gene encodes CDR1 SGHRS and CDR2 YFSETQ. The CDR3 region has the DNA TGCGCCAGCAGCTTGCCCTCCGGGACCCTCTACGAGCAGTACTTC. It translates to CASSLPSGTLYEQYF.

This clonotype was counted ten times or more. The chain employs TRBV20-1 and TRBJ2-5, with 14 bases matching TRBD2. V was clipped by 5 bases and J by 2 bases; unmatched bases: 7. The CDR3 has 16 residues. The germline V gene encodes CDR1 DFQATT and CDR2 SNEGSKA (reference sequence). Written as DNA, the CDR3 is TGCAGTGCTGGGACTAGCGGGAGCTGGTATCAAGAGACCCAGTACTTC. Amino acids: CSAGTSGSWYQETQYF.

This clonotype was seen a handful of times. The chain couples TRBV30 to TRBJ2-1, with D uncertain. V lost 5 bases to trimming and J lost 5 bases, with 16 bases between them. Looked up from germline, CDR1 is GTSNPN and CDR2 is SVGIG (reference sequence). The CDR3 extends over 14 amino acids. CDR3 sequence (DNA): TGTGCCTGGGACCAATGGAGTGGAGACAATGAGCAGTTCTTC. Its translation is CAWDQWSGDNEQFF. The variable domain in full, completed from reference TRBV30 and TRBJ2-1, reads SQTIHQWPATLVQPVGSPLSLECTVEGTSNPNLYWYRQAAGRGLQLLFYSVGIGQISSEVPQNLSASRPQDRQFILSSKKLLLSDSGFYLCAWDQWSGDNEQFFGPGTRLTVL.

This clonotype turned up a few times. V and J are TRBV19 and TRBJ2-7; the match to TRBD1 covers 8 bases. Germline CDR1 and CDR2: LNHDA and SQIVND (reference sequence). The CDR3 is made up of 14 amino acids. Trimming at V came to 6 bases and at J to 7 bases, leaving 11 bases not matched to a gene. CDR3 sequence: CASRSQLGDREQYF. The CDR3 coding sequence is TGTGCCAGTAGAAGCCAGCTCGGGGACAGGGAGCAGTACTTC. The variable domain in full, with the rest retrieved from reference TRBV19 and TRBJ2-7, is DGGITQSPKYLFRKEGQNVTLSCEQNLNHDAMYWYRQDPGQGLRLIYYSQIVNDFQKGDIAEGYSVSREKKESFPLTVTSAQKNPTAFYLCASRSQLGDREQYFGPGTRLTVT.

This clonotype was seen many times. V gene TRBV11-2 combines with J gene TRBJ2-7; D may correspond to TRBD1 or TRBD2 (5 bases each). With 5 bases removed from V and 4 bases from J, the gap between germline ends came to 18 bases. Germline lookup yields CDR1 SGHAT and CDR2 FQNNGV. CDR3 length equals 15 residues. The DNA of the CDR3 is TGTGCCAGCAGCACCGAGGCCCAGGGCGGGTACGAGCAGTACTTC. It is translated as CASSTEAQGGYEQYF.

This clonotype showed up many times. This sequence joins TRBV4-2 and TRBJ2-7, with TRBD2 matching over 9 bases. Germline assignment: CDR1 LGHNA and CDR2 YNFKEQ. The trim removed 4 bases at V and 2 bases at J, leaving 9 bases unmatched. The CDR3 sequence is 16 residues long. CDR3 bases: TGTGCCAGCAGCCCCGCCTTTGCTAGCGGGACCTACGAGCAGTACTTC. Translated: CASSPAFASGTYEQYF.

This clonotype occurred many times. V and J are TRBV9 and TRBJ2-3, with 9 bases matching TRBD2. Germline trimming cut 2 bases from V and 4 bases from J; bases unmatched to any gene: 5. The CDR3 has 15 residues. Per germline, CDR1 SGDLS and CDR2 YYNGEE. CDR3 nucleotides: TGTGCCAGCAGCGTGAGCGGGAGGCTTTCAGATACGCAGTATTTT. Protein: CASSVSGRLSDTQYF.

The sample holds many counts of this clonotype. The chain couples TRBV11-3 to TRBJ2-2, with unresolved D. CDR1 SGHNT and CDR2 YENEEA come from the germline V gene. The CDR3 spans 14 residues. V was clipped by 1 base and J by 4 bases, with 7 bases between them. CDR3 in amino acids: CASSLGDSTGELFF. CDR3 DNA sequence: TGTGCCAGCAGCTTAGGAGACTCCACCGGGGAGCTGTTTTTT.

In its sample, this clonotype was seen a few times. The chain has TRBV2 and TRBJ2-4; 10 nucleotides line up with TRBD2. CDR3 length equals 17 residues. CDR1 and CDR2 (germline): SNHLY, FYNNEI. The J segment lost 0 bases and the V segment lost 6 bases, leaving 8 bases of the junction unmatched. CDR3 DNA sequence: TGTGCCAGCAGGGTTCTAGCGGGAGCTAGAGCCAAAAACATTCAGTACTTC. This gives the protein CASRVLAGARAKNIQYF.

The rearrangement joins TRBV18 to TRBJ2-5; TRBD2 matches at 8 bases. The CDR3 covers 21 residues. Germline CDR1 is KGHSH and CDR2 is LQKENI. The V and J ends lost 3 bases and 2 bases, in that order; junction bases with no gene match: 23. The CDR3 bases are TGTGCCAGCTCACCTCGGAGGAAAACTAGCGGCATACTAACACCTCAAGAGACCCAGTACTTC. It encodes CASSPRRKTSGILTPQETQYF.

There are many counts of this clonotype. J is TRBJ1-5 and V is TRBV29-1; 9 nucleotides match TRBD1. Germline CDR1 and CDR2: SQVTM and ANQGSEA. The V segment lost 6 bases and the J segment 2 bases; nucleotides outside the gene matches: 11. The CDR3 contains 16 residues. CDR3 region: CSVINRGLGGNQPQHF. Here the CDR3 DNA reads TGCAGCGTAATCAACAGGGGGCTGGGGGGCAATCAGCCCCAGCATTTT.

This clonotype has at least ten counts. This chain joins TRBV7-2 and TRBJ2-2; 9 positions agree with TRBD2. This CDR3 comprises 17 residues. The germline V gene encodes CDR1 SGHTA and CDR2 FQGNSA. The V and J ends lost 2 bases and 8 bases, in that order; junction bases with no gene match: 12. The CDR3 spells CASSLSGLAGVGGELFF. The CDR3 DNA reads TGTGCCAGCAGCTTAAGTGGGTTAGCGGGAGTAGGAGGGGAGCTGTTTTTT.

In its sample, this clonotype was seen many times. This chain links TRBV5-1 with TRBJ2-1; TRBD2 matches 8 bases. Unmatched junction bases numbered 5, after V lost 1 base and J lost 5 bases. The length of the CDR3 is 15 residues. The V gene's germline CDR1 is SGHRS and CDR2 YFSETQ. The CDR3 is CASSLSPSGHNEQFF. The CDR3 bases are TGCGCCAGCAGCTTGTCCCCTAGCGGGCACAATGAGCAGTTCTTC.

This clonotype came up many times. CDR3 protein: CASSYSTSGSQETQYF. Here the CDR3 DNA reads TGTGCCAGCAGTTACTCCACTAGCGGGAGCCAAGAGACCCAGTACTTC. This sequence joins TRBV6-5 and TRBJ2-5, with 11 bases matching TRBD2. Germline V gene data show CDR1 as MNHEY and CDR2 as SVGAGI. V gave up 0 bases and J gave up 1 base; unmatched junction bases: 1. CDR3 length: 16 amino acids.

This clonotype has at least ten counts. The V gene is TRBV4-3, the J gene TRBJ1-3, with D perhaps TRBD1 (5 bases). The V gene's germline CDR1 is LGHNA and CDR2 YSLEER. The CDR3 is 14 residues long. Trimming removed 4 bases from V and 4 bases from J, with 11 bases in between. CDR3 sequence (DNA): TGCGCCAGCAGCCCTGGGACGGTCGGAAACACCATATATTTT. Translation: CASSPGTVGNTIYF.

On this clonotype itself: A read error may account for a junction end that differs from germline. CDR3 DNA: TGTGCCAGCAGCCTATCGGCGGGGAGGGAGAACACCAGGGAGCTGTTATTT. Its protein product is CASSLSAGRENTRELLF. The rearrangement uses TRBV7-6 and TRBJ2-2, with 7 nucleotides matching TRBD2. CDR1 and CDR2 (germline): SGHVS, FNYEAQ. This CDR3 region has 17 residues.